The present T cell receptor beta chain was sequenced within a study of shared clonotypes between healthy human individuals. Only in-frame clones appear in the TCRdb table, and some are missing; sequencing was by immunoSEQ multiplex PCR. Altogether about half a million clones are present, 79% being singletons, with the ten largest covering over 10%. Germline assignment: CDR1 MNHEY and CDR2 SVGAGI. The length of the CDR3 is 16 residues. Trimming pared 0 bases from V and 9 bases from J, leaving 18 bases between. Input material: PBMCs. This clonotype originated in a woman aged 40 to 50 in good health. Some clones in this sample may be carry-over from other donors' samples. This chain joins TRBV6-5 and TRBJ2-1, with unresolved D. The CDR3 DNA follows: TGTGCCAGCAGTTACTCCCCTCCTAGGGCAGGCTTTGAGCAGTTCTTC. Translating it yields CASSYSPPRAGFEQFF.